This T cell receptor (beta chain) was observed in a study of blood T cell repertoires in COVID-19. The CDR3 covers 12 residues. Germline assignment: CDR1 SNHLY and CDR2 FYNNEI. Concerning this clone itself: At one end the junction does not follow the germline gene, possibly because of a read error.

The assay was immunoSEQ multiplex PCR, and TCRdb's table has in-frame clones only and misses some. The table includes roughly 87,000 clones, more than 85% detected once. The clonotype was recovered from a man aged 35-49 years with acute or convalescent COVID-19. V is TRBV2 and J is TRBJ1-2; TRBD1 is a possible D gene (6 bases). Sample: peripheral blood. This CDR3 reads CASKGRGPGCTF. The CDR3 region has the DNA TGTGCCTCAAAAGGCAGGGGCCCTGGCTGCACCTTC.